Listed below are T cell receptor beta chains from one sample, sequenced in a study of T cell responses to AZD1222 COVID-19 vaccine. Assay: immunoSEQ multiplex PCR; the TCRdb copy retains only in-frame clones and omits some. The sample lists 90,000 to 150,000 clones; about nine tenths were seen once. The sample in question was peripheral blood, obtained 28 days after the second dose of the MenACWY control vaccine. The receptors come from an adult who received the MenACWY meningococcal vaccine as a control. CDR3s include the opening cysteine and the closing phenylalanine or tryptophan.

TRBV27 CASSLSSYNEQFF
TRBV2 CASSETLRGVSYEQYF
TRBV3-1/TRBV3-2 CASSARTGGYNEQFF
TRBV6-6 CASTTGGAEKLFF
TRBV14 CASSQVTPETQYF
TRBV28 CASSPRGGGQETQYF
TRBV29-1 CSLNRGYSYNEQFF
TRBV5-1 CASSRKGDEQFF
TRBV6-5 CASSYGQGPYEQYF
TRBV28 CASSTSWTGGWNEQFF
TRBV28 CASSLLRSGYTF
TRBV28 CASSRDRGRSPLHF
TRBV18 CASSLNRGTGYTF
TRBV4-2 CASSPETSDGGTQYF
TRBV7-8 CASSLARITKPNTEAFF
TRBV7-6 CASSLGTDPTYEQYF
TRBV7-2 CASSLVFDQTPGNEQFF
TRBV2 CASSDVGGDSYNEQFF
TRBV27 CASSLSGGSASYNEQFF
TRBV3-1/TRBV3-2 CASSQYRDHYGYTF
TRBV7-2 CASSLVTGQETQYF
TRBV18 CASSPREITGELFF
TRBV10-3 CAIRDIYDEQFF
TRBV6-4 CASSGLDGGELFF
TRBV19 CASSPHGTAPGNTIYF
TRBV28 CASSLGDRGNEKLFF
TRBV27 CASSLFGGSTGELFF
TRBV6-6 CASSFTQGRDTEAFF
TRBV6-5 CASTKDRGGTEAFF
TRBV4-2 CASSQETGGAQYF
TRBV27 CASTNRRGSTGVNEQFF
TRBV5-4 CASSWDRGNTIYF
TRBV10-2 CASTTGTSGEEQFF
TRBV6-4 CASSDAGTGEVNEQFF
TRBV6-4 CASSDSRGAEAFF
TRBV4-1 CASSRATTGGPYGYTF
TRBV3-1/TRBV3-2 CASSHEGGYTF
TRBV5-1 CTSSLVVNNEQFF
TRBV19 CASSIGLYSNQPQHF
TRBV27 CASSSKTGVNTEAFF